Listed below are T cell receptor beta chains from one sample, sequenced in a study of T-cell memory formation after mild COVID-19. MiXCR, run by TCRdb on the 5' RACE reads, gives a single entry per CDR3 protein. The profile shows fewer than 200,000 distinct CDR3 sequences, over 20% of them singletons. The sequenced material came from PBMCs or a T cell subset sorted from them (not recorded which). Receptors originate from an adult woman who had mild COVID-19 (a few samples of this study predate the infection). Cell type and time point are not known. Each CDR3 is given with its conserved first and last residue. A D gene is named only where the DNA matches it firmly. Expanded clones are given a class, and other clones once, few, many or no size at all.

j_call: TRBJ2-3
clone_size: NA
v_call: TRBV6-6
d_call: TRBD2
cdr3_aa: CASSYSPSGVGGTDTQYF
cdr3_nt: TGTGCCAGCAGTTACTCCCCTAGCGGGGTGGGTGGCACAGATACGCAGTATTTT

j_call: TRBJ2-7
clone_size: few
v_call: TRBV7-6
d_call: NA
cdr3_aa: CASSPLAGGYEQYF
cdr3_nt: TGTGCCAGCAGCCCCCTCGCGGGCGGCTACGAGCAGTACTTC

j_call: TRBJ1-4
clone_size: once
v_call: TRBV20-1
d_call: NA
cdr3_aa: CSASGTTNEKLFF
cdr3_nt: TGCAGTGCTAGCGGAACAACTAATGAAAAACTGTTTTTT

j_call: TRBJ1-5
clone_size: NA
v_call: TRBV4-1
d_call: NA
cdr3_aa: CASSQAGVDQPQHF
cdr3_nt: TGCGCCAGCAGCCAAGCCGGGGTGGATCAGCCCCAGCATTTT

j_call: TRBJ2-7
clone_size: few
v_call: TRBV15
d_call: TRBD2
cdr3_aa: CATAHGGEDEQYF
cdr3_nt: TGTGCCACTGCACATGGGGGGGAGGACGAGCAGTACTTC

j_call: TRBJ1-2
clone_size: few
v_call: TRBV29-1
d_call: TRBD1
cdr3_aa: CSVRGQGLSASGYTF
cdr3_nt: TGCAGCGTCCGGGGACAGGGTTTATCAGCGAGTGGCTACACCTTC

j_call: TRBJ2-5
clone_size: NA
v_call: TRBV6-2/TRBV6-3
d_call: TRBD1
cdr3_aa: CASSRPKGSPQGDQYF
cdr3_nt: TGTGCCAGCAGCCGACCAAAGGGGAGCCCCCAGGGGGACCAGTACTTC

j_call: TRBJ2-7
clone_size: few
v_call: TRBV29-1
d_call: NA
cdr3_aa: CSANGGPPYEQYF
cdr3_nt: TGCAGCGCGAACGGTGGCCCCCCCTACGAGCAGTACTTC

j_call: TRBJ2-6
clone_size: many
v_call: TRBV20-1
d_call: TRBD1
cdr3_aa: CSASTGQGDVNVLTF
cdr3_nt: TGCAGTGCTAGTACGGGACAGGGCGATGTCAACGTCCTGACTTTC

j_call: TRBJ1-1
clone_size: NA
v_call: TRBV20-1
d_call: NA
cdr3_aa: CSASLGSTEAFF
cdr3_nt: TGCAGTGCTAGTTTGGGATCCACTGAAGCTTTCTTT

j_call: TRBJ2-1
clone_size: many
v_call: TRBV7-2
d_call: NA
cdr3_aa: CASSLDGTLGVSYNEQFF
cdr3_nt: TGTGCCAGCAGCTTAGACGGGACGCTAGGGGTCTCCTACAATGAGCAGTTCTTC

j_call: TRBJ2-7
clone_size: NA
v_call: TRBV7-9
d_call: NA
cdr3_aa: CASSLGPGTAYEQYF
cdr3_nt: TGTGCCAGCAGCTTAGGTCCAGGGACGGCCTACGAGCAGTACTTC